These T cell receptor beta chains were read from a single sample in a study of tumor and adjacent non-tumor tissue in lung cancer. One entry per CDR3 protein, called by TCRdb with MiXCR from the multiplex PCR reads. This sample has about 81,000 distinct CDR3 sequences, with roughly two thirds found just once. The material sequenced was lung tumor tissue. The receptor source for this set is a woman aged 40 to 50 with non-small cell lung cancer. Each CDR3 is given with its conserved first and last residue. A D gene is named only where the DNA matches it firmly. For some rows the clone size is stated as once, few or many, or as a class when expanded; others skip it.

clone_size,j_call,d_call,v_call,cdr3_nt,cdr3_aa
NA,TRBJ1-4,TRBD1,TRBV23-1,TGTGCCAGCAGTCAGGACAGGGCGATGGAAAAACTGTTTTTT,CASSQDRAMEKLFF
NA,TRBJ1-4,NA,TRBV4-1,TGCGCCAGCACCCTAAGGCCTAGGCATGAAAAACTGTTTTTT,CASTLRPRHEKLFF
NA,TRBJ2-1,TRBD2,TRBV12-3/TRBV12-4,TGTGCCAGCAATTTAGCCGGGACTAGCTGCTACAATGAGCAGTTCTTC,CASNLAGTSCYNEQFF
NA,TRBJ2-5,NA,TRBV11-2,TGTGCCAGCAGCTTGGACCTAGAGAGTGGGGGGACCGAGTACTTC,CASSLDLESGGTEYF
many,TRBJ2-5,TRBD1,TRBV7-9,TGTGCCAGCAGCTTAGAGACAGGGGTTCAAGAGACCCAGTACTTC,CASSLETGVQETQYF
NA,TRBJ2-3,NA,TRBV6-6,TGTGCCAGCAGAAAGGGACGTGGGTTCTCAGATACGCAGTATTTT,CASRKGRGFSDTQYF
NA,TRBJ2-2,NA,TRBV6-1,TGTGCCAGCAGGTACAGGGTGGGCGGGGAGCTGTTTTTT,CASRYRVGGELFF
NA,TRBJ2-1,NA,TRBV11-3,TGTCCCAGCAGCCCAAGACCTAGTAGCTCCTACGATGAGCAGTTCTTC,CPSSPRPSSSYDEQFF
NA,TRBJ2-5,TRBD1,TRBV11-2,TGTGTCAGCATCAAATTCGGACAGGGACAAGAGACCCAGTACTTC,CVSIKFGQGQETQYF
NA,TRBJ2-7,TRBD1,TRBV2,TGTGCCAGCAAGCGGACAGGTAGCTCCTACGAGCAGTACTTC,CASKRTGSSYEQYF
NA,TRBJ2-1,TRBD2,TRBV11-2,TGTGCCAGCAGCGAAAGACTAGCGGGAGTCAATCGCCATGAGCAGTTCTTC,CASSERLAGVNRHEQFF
NA,TRBJ2-6,TRBD1,TRBV12-3/TRBV12-4,TGTGCCAGTAGTCTTTCCGACAGGGGGCTCGTTCGACGAGGGGCCAACGTCCTGACTTTC,CASSLSDRGLVRRGANVLTF
once,TRBJ2-1,NA,TRBV5-6,TGTGCCAGCAACTTGAGAGGTTACAATGAGAAGTTCTTC,CASNLRGYNEKFF
once,TRBJ2-7,NA,TRBV5-8,TGTGCCAGCAGCACGTCCGGGTCAGGAGCCTCTGGCGAGCAGTACTTC,CASSTSGSGASGEQYF
NA,TRBJ2-1,NA,TRBV29-1,TGTAGCGTACCCTCAGATACTGAGCAGTTCTTC,CSVPSDTEQFF
many,TRBJ1-5,TRBD1,TRBV20-1,TGCAGTGCCCACAGGGGCGGGAATTTTAATCAGCCCCAGCATTTT,CSAHRGGNFNQPQHF
NA,TRBJ2-5,NA,TRBV11-2,TGTACCAGCAGCTTAATTGGGCGGAGGGCCCAAGAGACCCAGTACTTT,CTSSLIGRRAQETQYF
many,TRBJ1-2,TRBD1,TRBV5-1,TGCGCCAGCAGCTTGGCCACGGGACAGGCGAACTATGGCTACACCTTC,CASSLATGQANYGYTF
NA,TRBJ1-2,TRBD1,TRBV6-6,TGTGCCTGTTCAGTCCCCACCCCCGGGACAGAGGACTACACCTTC,CACSVPTPGTEDYTF